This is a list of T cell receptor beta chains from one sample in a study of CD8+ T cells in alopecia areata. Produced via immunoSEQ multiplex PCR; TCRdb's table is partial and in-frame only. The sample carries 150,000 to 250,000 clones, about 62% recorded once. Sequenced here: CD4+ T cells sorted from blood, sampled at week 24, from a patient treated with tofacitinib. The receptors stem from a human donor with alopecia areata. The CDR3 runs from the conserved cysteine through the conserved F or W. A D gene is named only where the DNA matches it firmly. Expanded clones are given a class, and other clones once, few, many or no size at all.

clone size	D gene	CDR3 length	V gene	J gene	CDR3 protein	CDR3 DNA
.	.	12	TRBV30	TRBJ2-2	CAWSEGPGELFF	TGTGCCTGGAGTGAGGGGCCCGGGGAGCTGTTTTTT
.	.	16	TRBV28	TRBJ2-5	CASLRSEGARSETQYF	TGTGCCAGCTTAAGATCGGAGGGGGCGCGATCGGAGACCCAGTACTTC
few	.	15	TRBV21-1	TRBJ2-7	CASRDRGRPHYEQYF	TGTGCCAGCAGAGACAGGGGCCGCCCCCACTACGAGCAGTACTTC
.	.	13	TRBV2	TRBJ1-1	CASSENKNTEAFF	TGTGCCAGCAGTGAAAACAAGAACACTGAAGCTTTCTTT
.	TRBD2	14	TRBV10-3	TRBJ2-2	CAISEILAAGELFF	TGTGCCATCAGTGAGATTCTAGCGGCCGGGGAGCTGTTTTTT
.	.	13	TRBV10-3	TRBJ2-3	CATNTGIKEPQYF	TGTGCCACCAACACCGGGATAAAGGAGCCGCAGTATTTT
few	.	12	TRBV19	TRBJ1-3	CASSPPGNTIYF	TGTGCCAGTAGTCCGCCTGGAAACACCATATATTTT
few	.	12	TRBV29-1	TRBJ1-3	CSVEAVGNTIYF	TGCAGCGTTGAAGCGGTCGGAAACACCATATATTTT
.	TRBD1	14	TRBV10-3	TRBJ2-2	CAIKGQGDTGELFF	TGTGCCATCAAAGGACAGGGGGACACCGGGGAGCTGTTTTTT
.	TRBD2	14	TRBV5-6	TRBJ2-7	CASSFRDYPYEQYF	TGTGCCAGCAGCTTCCGGGACTACCCCTACGAGCAGTACTTC
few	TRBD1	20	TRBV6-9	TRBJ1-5	CASRLHPGTGPYHSNQPQHF	TGTGCCAGCAGATTACACCCCGGGACAGGGCCCTATCATAGCAATCAGCCCCAGCATTTT
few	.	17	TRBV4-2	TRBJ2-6	CASSQDLGGKGANVLTF	TGTGCCAGCAGCCAAGATCTAGGGGGGAAAGGGGCCAACGTCCTGACTTTC
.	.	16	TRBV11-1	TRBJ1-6	CASSLPSGQQNSPLHF	TGTGCCAGCAGCTTACCTTCTGGACAACAAAATTCACCCCTCCACTTT
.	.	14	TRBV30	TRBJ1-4	CAGTTGIINEKLFF	TGTGCCGGTACGACAGGCATAATCAATGAAAAACTGTTTTTT
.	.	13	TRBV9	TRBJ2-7	CASSVGTVHEQYF	TGTGCCAGCAGCGTAGGGACAGTCCACGAGCAGTACTTC
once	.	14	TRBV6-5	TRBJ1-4	CASSYSNPKEKLFF	TGTGCCAGCAGTTACTCGAATCCCAAGGAAAAACTGTTTTTT
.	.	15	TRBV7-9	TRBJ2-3	CASSTNTGGADTQYF	TGTGCCAGCAGTACTAACACAGGGGGGGCAGATACGCAGTATTTT
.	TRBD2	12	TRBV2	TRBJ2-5	CASSREGETQYF	TGTGCCAGCAGTCGGGAGGGGGAGACCCAGTACTTC
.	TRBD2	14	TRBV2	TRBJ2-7	CASRTSGLSYEQYF	TGTGCCAGCAGGACTAGCGGGCTCTCCTACGAGCAGTACTTC
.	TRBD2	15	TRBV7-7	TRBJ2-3	CASSLGLAGPDTQYF	TGTGCCAGCAGCTTAGGACTAGCGGGGCCAGATACGCAGTATTTT